The 18 T cell receptor beta chains below were found in one sample sequenced in a study of low-dose radiotherapy and immunotherapy resistance in tumors. cDNA synthesis used a TRAV/TRBV-specific primer set for both chains. TCRs were put through approximately 20 PCR cycles of amplification with Phusion. A constant-region primer and the V-primer adapter served as the primer pair. TCRdb reprocessed the reads with MiXCR, giving one entry per CDR3 protein. The repertoire consists of tens of thousands of distinct CDR3 sequences, with more than 20% occurring once and the leading ten covering around 13%. Indicated time point: after trial treatment. This sample's treatment: LDRT plus nivolumab, ipilimumab, low-dose cyclophosphamide and aspirin (RACIN trial). The specimen comprised PBMCs, sampled after low-dose radiotherapy plus immunotherapy. These receptors originate from a female donor with ovarian cancer.

In its sample, this clonotype was seen many times. The J gene is TRBJ2-3, the V gene TRBV27, with TRBD2 as a possible D gene (6 bases). The CDR3 is 14 amino acids. V lost 5 bases, J lost 3 bases, and 12 bases lay in between. The V gene's germline CDR1 is MNHEY and CDR2 SMNVEV (reference sequence). As DNA, the CDR3 is TGTGCCAGCAGTGTCGGGAGAAAAACAGATACGCAGTATTTT. Amino acid sequence: CASSVGRKTDTQYF.

This clonotype was found many times. This sequence joins TRBV3-1 and TRBJ2-7; D unresolved. This CDR3 has 13 amino acids. Germline V gene data show CDR1 as LGHDT and CDR2 as YNNKEL (reference sequence). Trimming removed 5 bases from V and 2 bases from J, with 10 bases in between. CDR3 DNA sequence: TGTGCCAGCAGCTCGTGTACTACCTACGAGCAGTACTTC. Translated: CASSSCTTYEQYF.

At least ten counts were recorded for this clonotype. V and J are TRBV15 and TRBJ2-6; 7 nucleotides line up with TRBD2. CDR3 size: 16 residues. Germline values: CDR1 LNHNV, CDR2 YYDKDF (reference sequence). J was trimmed by 3 bases and V by 11 bases; bases with no gene match: 13. The CDR3 region has the DNA TGTGCCTCCCGGGGCCCCAGCGGGGTTGGGGCCAACGTCCTGACTTTC. The encoded protein is CASRGPSGVGANVLTF.

In this sample, this clonotype turned up many times. The J gene is TRBJ2-3, the V gene TRBV5-1; 11 bases map to TRBD1. Trimming removed 4 bases from V and 4 bases from J; junction bases left unmatched: 5. The CDR3 covers 15 residues. CDR1 SGHRS and CDR2 YFSETQ come from the germline V gene. The CDR3 DNA sequence: TGCGCCAGCAGCCCCGGGGACAGGGGGGCAGATACGCAGTATTTT. This gives the protein CASSPGDRGADTQYF.

This clonotype showed up many times. The rearrangement joins TRBV12-3 or TRBV12-4 to TRBJ2-3; D might be TRBD1 (5 bases). The CDR3 consists of 13 residues. V was pared by 5 bases and J by 0 bases, with 6 bases between. The CDR3 protein is CASSGASTDTQYF. The CDR3 DNA reads TGTGCCAGCAGTGGGGCTAGCACAGATACGCAGTATTTT.

This clonotype was counted at least ten times. This chain links TRBV11-3 with TRBJ2-1, with 8 bases identical to TRBD2. The CDR3 spans 16 residues. V lost 5 bases to trimming and J lost 0 bases; unmatched junction nucleotides: 6. The germline V gene encodes CDR1 SGHNT and CDR2 YENEEA. The CDR3 region has the DNA TGTGCCAGCAGCCCCCGGAGCGGGAGCTCCTACAATGAGCAGTTCTTC. The encoded protein is CASSPRSGSSYNEQFF.

This clonotype has more than one count but fewer than ten. The CDR3 DNA is TGTGCCAGCAGCATCCGGACTAGCGCATACAATGAGCAGTTCTTC. Its protein is CASSIRTSAYNEQFF. The chain recombines TRBV5-3 with TRBJ2-1; 9 positions match TRBD2. TRBV5-3 is filed as an ORF, its function uncertain. Losses at the gene ends were 8 bases for V and 4 bases for J; bases not matched to a gene: 10. The length of the CDR3 is 15 residues.

The sample holds many counts of this clonotype. The chain is built from TRBV28 and TRBJ1-2; TRBD1 agrees at 7 bases. The ends lost 11 bases at V and 6 bases at J; junction bases unmatched: 21. The CDR3 is made up of 16 amino acids. Germline CDR1 and CDR2: MDHEN and SYDVKM. CDR3 DNA sequence: TGTGCCGCAGAGACCTCAGGGGGAGTAGGGTCTAATGGCTACACCTTC. Residues: CAAETSGGVGSNGYTF.

This clonotype was recorded at least ten times. The chain couples TRBV5-1 to TRBJ2-4; 8 nucleotides agree with TRBD1. This CDR3 is 15 amino acids long. The germline CDR1 and CDR2 sequences are SGHRS and YFSETQ. The trim removed 0 bases at V and 6 bases at J, leaving 5 bases unmatched. The CDR3 coding sequence is TGCGCCAGCAGCTTGGAGACAGGGGAGGTAAACATTCAGTACTTC. This sequence encodes CASSLETGEVNIQYF.

V usage is TRBV7-2 and J usage is TRBJ2-2, with D possibly being TRBD1 or TRBD2 (5 bases each). V shed 1 base and J shed 4 bases, with 13 bases lying between them. This CDR3 contains 16 residues. Germline V gene sequence: CDR1 SGHTA, CDR2 FQGNSA. The CDR3 reads CASSLVGHGGTGELFF. CDR3 bases: TGTGCCAGCAGCTTAGTAGGACACGGAGGCACCGGGGAGCTGTTTTTT.

The rearrangement joins TRBV18 to TRBJ1-1; D not resolved. The CDR3 extends over 13 amino acids. Germline CDR1 is KGHSH and CDR2 is LQKENI. V lost 4 bases and J 5 bases, leaving 11 bases between the germline ends. CDR3 region: CASSQPGGTEAFF. The CDR3 nucleotides are TGTGCCAGCTCACAACCGGGAGGGACTGAAGCTTTCTTT.

This clonotype has ten or more counts. The chain employs TRBV5-4 and TRBJ2-5; 10 bases map to TRBD2. Trimming at V came to 2 bases and at J to 5 bases, leaving 6 bases not matched to a gene. Germline lookup yields CDR1 SGHNT and CDR2 YYREEE (reference sequence). CDR3 length: 15 amino acids. In nucleotides, the CDR3 is TGTGCCAGCAGCTTTAGCGGGAGGAGGGGTGAGACCCAGTACTTC. This codes for CASSFSGRRGETQYF.

This clonotype was counted many times. The chain is built from TRBV29-1 and TRBJ2-5; 8 bases are a match to TRBD1. Germline loops: CDR1 SQVTM, CDR2 ANQGSEA. V shed 1 base and J 4 bases; nucleotides not matched to a gene: 11. This CDR3 is built from 16 residues. This CDR3 reads CSVEGGSRGPGETQYF. The CDR3 region has the DNA TGCAGCGTTGAAGGAGGGTCCAGGGGGCCCGGAGAGACCCAGTACTTC.

The genes are TRBV28 and TRBJ2-5; D unclear. This CDR3 spans 12 amino acids. V dropped 3 bases and J dropped 5 bases, with 7 bases sitting between them. Germline V CDR1 and CDR2: MDHEN, SYDVKM. CDR3 sequence (DNA): TGTGCCAGCAGTTTTGGGTGGGAGACCCAGTACTTC. It codes for CASSFGWETQYF.

This clonotype was found many times. V gene TRBV7-8 combines with J gene TRBJ2-3; TRBD1 matches 9 bases. The CDR3 consists of 15 residues. The V segment lost 5 bases and the J segment 3 bases; nucleotides outside the gene matches: 6. Per germline, CDR1 SGHVS and CDR2 FQNEAQ. The CDR3 spells CASSPTGGFTDTQYF. The CDR3, as DNA: TGTGCCAGCAGCCCGACAGGGGGGTTTACAGATACGCAGTATTTT.

Of note for this clonotype: A much larger clone lies a single base off, so this may be a read error. V and J are TRBV7-3 and TRBJ1-2; D remains ambiguous. This CDR3 region has 13 residues. Germline-derived CDR1 and CDR2 are SGHTA and FQGTGA. Written as DNA, the CDR3 is TGTGCCAGCAGCTTAATAATGAACTATGGCCACACCTTC. Protein sequence: CASSLIMNYGHTF.

As concerns this clonotype: This sequence is one base from a far larger clone and is likely a read error. The genes are TRBV5-1 and TRBJ2-1; 12 bases map to TRBD2. In germline, CDR1 is SGHRS, CDR2 YFSETQ. Germline trimming cut 5 bases from V and 10 bases from J; bases unmatched to any gene: 7. The CDR3 is 14 amino acids. The CDR3 coding sequence is TGCGCCAGCAGTCTAGCGGGAGGGCTCTACGAGCAGTTCTTC. It translates to CASSLAGGLYEQFF.

This clonotype came up many times. V usage is TRBV20-1 and J usage is TRBJ1-1; 7 bases match TRBD1. Trimming removed 2 bases from V and 5 bases from J; junction bases left unmatched: 5. Germline CDR1 is DFQATT and CDR2 is SNEGSKA (reference sequence). The CDR3 covers 13 residues. The CDR3 region has the DNA TGCAGTGCTAGACAGGGGGGATGGACTGAAGCTTTCTTT. It is translated as CSARQGGWTEAFF.